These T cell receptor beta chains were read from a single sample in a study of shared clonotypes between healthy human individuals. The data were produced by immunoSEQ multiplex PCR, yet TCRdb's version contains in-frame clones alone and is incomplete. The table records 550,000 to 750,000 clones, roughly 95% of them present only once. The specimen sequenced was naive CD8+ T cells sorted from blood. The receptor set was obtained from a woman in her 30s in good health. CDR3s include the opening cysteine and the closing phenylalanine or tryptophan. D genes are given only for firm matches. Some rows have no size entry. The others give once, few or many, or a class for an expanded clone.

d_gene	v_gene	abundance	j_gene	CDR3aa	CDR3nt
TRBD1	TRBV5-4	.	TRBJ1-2	CASRRDRGSHYGYTF	TGTGCCAGCAGGCGCGACAGGGGTTCCCACTATGGCTACACCTTC
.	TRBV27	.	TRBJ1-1	CASSLTPGAVNTEAFF	TGTGCCAGCAGCCTAACCCCGGGGGCGGTGAACACTGAAGCTTTCTTT
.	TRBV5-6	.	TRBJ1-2	CASSLSGRVDYGYTF	TGTGCCAGCAGCTTGTCTGGGAGAGTGGACTATGGCTACACCTTC
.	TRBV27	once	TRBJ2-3	CASRKTGSFTDTQYF	TGTGCCAGCAGGAAGACAGGTTCTTTCACAGATACGCAGTATTTT
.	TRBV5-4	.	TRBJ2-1	CASSWNNEQFF	TGTGCCAGCAGCTGGAACAATGAGCAGTTCTTC
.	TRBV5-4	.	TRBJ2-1	CASSRINEQFF	TGTGCCAGCAGCCGGATTAATGAGCAGTTCTTC
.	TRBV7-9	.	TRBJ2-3	CASSSGQGGSNTQYF	TGTGCCAGCAGCTCCGGACAGGGAGGGTCTAACACGCAGTATTTT
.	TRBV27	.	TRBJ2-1	CASSLSDPWNEQFF	TGTGCCAGCAGTTTATCGGACCCTTGGAATGAGCAGTTCTTC
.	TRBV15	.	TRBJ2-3	CATSRIRGPRPGTQYF	TGTGCCACCAGCAGAATCCGGGGACCACGGCCCGGTACGCAGTATTTT
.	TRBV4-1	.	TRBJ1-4	CASSQRSPTNEKLFF	TGCGCCAGCAGCCAACGGTCCCCAACTAATGAAAAACTGTTTTTT
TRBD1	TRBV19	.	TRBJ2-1	CASSIHSGTGFFNEQFF	TGTGCCAGTAGTATACACTCCGGGACAGGGTTTTTCAATGAGCAGTTCTTC
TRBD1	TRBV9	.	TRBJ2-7	CASSVDGTGGVYEQYF	TGTGCCAGCAGCGTAGACGGGACAGGGGGCGTATACGAGCAGTACTTC
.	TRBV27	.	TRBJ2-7	CASSPNPVGSYEQYF	TGTGCCAGCAGTCCAAACCCGGTAGGTTCCTACGAGCAGTACTTC
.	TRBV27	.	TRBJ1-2	CASSLSPGFDGYTF	TGTGCCAGCAGTTTATCCCCAGGCTTCGATGGCTACACCTTC
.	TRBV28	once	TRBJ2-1	CASSRLRASTLSYNEQFF	TGTGCCAGCAGCCGCCTCCGGGCATCCACCCTGTCCTACAATGAGCAGTTCTTC
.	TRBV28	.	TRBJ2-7	CASSFSYEQYF	TGTGCCAGCAGTTTCTCCTACGAGCAGTACTTC
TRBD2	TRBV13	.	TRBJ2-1	CASSPRGAGGNEQFF	TGTGCCAGCAGCCCTCGAGGAGCGGGGGGCAATGAGCAGTTCTTC
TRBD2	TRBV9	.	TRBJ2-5	CASSVVPLGGEVAETQYF	TGTGCCAGCAGCGTAGTTCCCCTGGGGGGGGAGGTGGCAGAGACCCAGTACTTC
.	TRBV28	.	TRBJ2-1	CASSPLGLYNEQFF	TGTGCCAGCAGCCCCCTTGGGCTCTACAATGAGCAGTTCTTC
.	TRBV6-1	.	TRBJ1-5	CASSAWEGQPQHF	TGTGCCAGCAGCGCCTGGGAGGGGCAGCCCCAGCATTTT
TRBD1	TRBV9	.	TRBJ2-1	CASSPGQEMFF	TGTGCCAGCAGCCCCGGACAGGAGATGTTCTTC
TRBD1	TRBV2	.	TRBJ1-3	CASSGQGEVFPQDTIYF	TGTGCCAGCAGTGGACAGGGGGAAGTCTTTCCCCAGGACACCATATATTTT
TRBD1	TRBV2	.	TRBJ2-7	CASSEGTGDSSEQYF	TGTGCCAGCAGTGAAGGGACAGGGGATTCTAGCGAGCAGTACTTC
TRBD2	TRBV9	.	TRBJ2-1	CASSVAAGTSGHNEQFF	TGTGCCAGCAGCGTAGCGGCCGGGACTAGCGGTCACAATGAGCAGTTCTTC
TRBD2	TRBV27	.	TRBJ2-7	CASSPGLAAYEQYF	TGTGCCAGCAGCCCGGGACTAGCGGCTTACGAGCAGTACTTC
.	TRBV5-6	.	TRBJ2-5	CASSLAESIRETQYF	TGTGCCAGCAGCTTGGCCGAATCCATAAGAGAGACCCAGTACTTC
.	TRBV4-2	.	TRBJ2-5	CASSQDLLGGIGETQYF	TGTGCCAGCAGCCAAGATCTGTTAGGCGGGATCGGGGAGACCCAGTACTTC
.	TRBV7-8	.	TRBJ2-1	CASSPGSGRAYNEQFF	TGTGCCAGCAGCCCCGGGAGCGGCAGAGCCTACAATGAGCAGTTCTTC
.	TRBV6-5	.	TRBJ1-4	CASSYYPSGVDEKLFF	TGTGCCAGCAGTTACTACCCCTCCGGGGTTGATGAAAAACTGTTTTTT
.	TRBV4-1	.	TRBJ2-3	CASSQDRGADTQYF	TGCGCCAGCAGCCAAGATAGGGGCGCAGATACGCAGTATTTT
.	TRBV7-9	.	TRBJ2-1	CASSLGGDEQFF	TGTGCCAGCAGCTTAGGAGGGGATGAGCAGTTCTTC
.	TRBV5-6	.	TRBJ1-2	CASSRDNYGYTF	TGTGCCAGCAGCCGCGACAACTATGGCTACACCTTC
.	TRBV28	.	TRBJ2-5	CASSSIYWTAPTQETQYF	TGTGCCAGCAGTTCAATCTATTGGACAGCCCCTACTCAAGAGACCCAGTACTTC
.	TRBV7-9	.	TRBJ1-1	CASSPPMGGAGDTEAFF	TGTGCCAGCAGCCCCCCAATGGGGGGGGCAGGAGACACTGAAGCTTTCTTT
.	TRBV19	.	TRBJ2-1	CASSIFAGTYNEQFF	TGTGCCAGTAGTATTTTTGCGGGAACCTACAATGAGCAGTTCTTC
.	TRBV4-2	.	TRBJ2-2	CASSNAGELFF	TGTGCCAGCAGCAACGCCGGGGAGCTGTTTTTT
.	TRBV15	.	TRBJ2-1	CATSARMTYNEQFF	TGTGCCACCAGCGCGCGGATGACATACAATGAGCAGTTCTTC
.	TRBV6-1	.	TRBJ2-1	CASSPPDEPYNEQFF	TGTGCCAGCAGTCCTCCCGACGAGCCTTACAATGAGCAGTTCTTC
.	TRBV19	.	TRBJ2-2	CASTGVGELFF	TGTGCCAGTACAGGGGTCGGGGAGCTGTTTTTT